The 15 T cell receptor beta chains given below trace back to one sample, sequenced in a study of blood T cell repertoires in COVID-19. TCRdb's copy holds only in-frame clones and misses some; the assay was immunoSEQ multiplex PCR. This sample has roughly 28,000 clones, with about 85% found just once. The sequencing input was peripheral blood. The source of these receptors is a human donor in a cohort sampled during active COVID-19.

This chain uses TRBV27 with TRBJ2-7; a possible D gene is TRBD2 (6 bases). This CDR3 contains 15 residues. Trimming stripped 2 bases from V and 1 base from J, with 12 bases between. The germline V gene has CDR1 MNHEY and CDR2 SMNVEV (reference sequence). The CDR3 sequence is CASSLGYGGSYEQYF. CDR3 nucleotide sequence: TGTGCCAGCAGTTTAGGATACGGGGGTTCCTACGAGCAGTACTTC.

The chain combines TRBV18 with TRBJ2-7; maybe TRBD2 (6 bases). Trimming took 0 bases from V and 2 from J, leaving 11 bases between them. The CDR3 covers 15 residues. Germline assignment: CDR1 KGHSH and CDR2 LQKENI. The CDR3 nucleotides read TGTGCCAGCTCACCACCGGAGGGGTTTGCCTACGAGCAGTACTTC. Amino acids: CASSPPEGFAYEQYF.

This clone was seen a handful of times. V usage is TRBV27 and J usage is TRBJ2-7; D possibly corresponds to TRBD1 (5 bases). Trimming left V 2 bases short and J 6 bases short, with 14 bases between. The CDR3 runs to 14 residues. Germline loops: CDR1 MNHEY, CDR2 SMNVEV (reference sequence). CDR3: CASSLTRESGEQYF. The CDR3 coding sequence is TGTGCCAGCAGTTTAACCAGGGAATCTGGCGAGCAGTACTTC.

In the case of this clone: Other DNA sequences from this sample encode an identical CDR3 as well. The chain joins TRBV18 to TRBJ1-2, with D possibly TRBD1 on 6 matching bases. Deletions cut 4 bases from V and 1 base from J, with 25 bases between. Germline-derived CDR1 and CDR2 are KGHSH and LQKENI. CDR3 size: 19 residues. The CDR3 DNA reads as TGTGCCAGCTCACAGGCGAGGGGGACCACCTTAAGGTTTAACTATGGCTACACCTTC. This translates into CASSQARGTTLRFNYGYTF.

The rearrangement joins TRBV5-4 to TRBJ2-1, with D hard to call. This CDR3 spans 15 amino acids. Per germline, CDR1 SGHNT and CDR2 YYREEE (reference sequence). V was trimmed by 2 bases and J by 5 bases, leaving 14 bases between them. In DNA form, the CDR3 reads TGTGCCAGCAGCTTTTTCCCGGCTCTAGACAATGAGCAGTTCTTC. Translation gives CASSFFPALDNEQFF.

V gene TRBV7-6 combines with J gene TRBJ1-1, with 9 positions matching TRBD1. Trimming removed 0 bases from V and 5 bases from J; junction bases left unmatched: 1. Looked up from germline, CDR1 is SGHVS and CDR2 is FNYEAQ. The CDR3 has 14 amino acids. The CDR3, as DNA: TGTGCCAGCAGCTTAGCGACAGGGGGAACTGAAGCTTTCTTT. Its protein product is CASSLATGGTEAFF.

V gene TRBV2 combines with J gene TRBJ2-5, with 7 positions matching TRBD1. This CDR3 has 13 residues. Germline V gene lookup returns CDR1 SNHLY and CDR2 FYNNEI. Trimming at V came to 6 bases and at J to 5 bases, leaving 6 bases not matched to a gene. CDR3: CASRWTGWETQYF. For the CDR3, the DNA is TGTGCCAGCAGATGGACAGGATGGGAGACCCAGTACTTC.

In this sample, this clone turned up once. J is TRBJ1-1 and V is TRBV7-9, with 8 bases matching TRBD1. The junction had 2 bases not matched to a gene; V was cut back by 2 bases and J by 3 bases. The CDR3 sequence is 14 residues long. Germline loops: CDR1 SEHNR, CDR2 FQNEAQ (reference sequence). The CDR3 DNA sequence: TGTGCCAGCAGCTTAACAGGGGGGGACACTGAAGCTTTCTTT. This codes for CASSLTGGDTEAFF.

The rearrangement links TRBV19 to TRBJ1-1, with a weak D call TRBD1 (5 bases). Germline V lookup: CDR1 LNHDA, CDR2 SQIVND (reference sequence). This CDR3 comprises 13 residues. Trimming stripped 3 bases from V and 1 base from J, with 6 bases between. The CDR3 spells CASSIDRNTEAFF. As DNA, the CDR3 is TGTGCCAGTAGTATTGACAGGAACACTGAAGCTTTCTTT.

This clone occurred a few times. The chain employs TRBV2 and TRBJ1-6, with 7 bases matching TRBD1. This CDR3 comprises 15 residues. With V trimmed by 10 bases and J by 4 bases, 10 bases remained unmatched. Germline V gives CDR1 SNHLY, CDR2 FYNNEI. CDR3 in amino acids: CATGKRDSYNSPLHF. CDR3 coding DNA: TGTGCCACCGGAAAGAGGGACAGTTATAATTCACCCCTCCACTTT.

This clone was seen a single time. The V gene is TRBV12-3 or TRBV12-4, the J gene TRBJ1-4, with D tentatively TRBD1 (5 bases). The CDR3 sequence is 13 residues long. V shed 6 bases and J shed 3 bases, with 8 bases lying between them. The CDR3 is CASSRDSNEKLFF. Written as DNA, the CDR3 is TGTGCCAGCAGCAGGGACTCTAATGAAAAACTGTTTTTT.

The rearrangement links TRBV5-6 to TRBJ2-5, with 8 bases identical to TRBD2. The ends lost 2 bases at V and 9 bases at J; junction bases unmatched: 18. CDR1 is SGHDT and CDR2 is YYEEEE in the germline V gene. The CDR3 is 17 residues long. This CDR3 reads CASSLRREALVEEAQYF. The CDR3 DNA reads as TGTGCCAGCAGCTTAAGGCGGGAGGCCCTTGTAGAGGAGGCCCAGTACTTC.

The chain links TRBV6-5 to TRBJ1-5; 7 bases fit TRBD1. Germline assignment: CDR1 MNHEY and CDR2 SVGAGI. The CDR3 is 15 residues long. With V trimmed by 5 bases and J by 0 bases, 4 bases remained unmatched. The CDR3 DNA sequence: TGTGCCAGCAGTAAGGACAGGAATAGCAATCAGCCCCAGCATTTT. It is translated as CASSKDRNSNQPQHF.

The chain recombines TRBV19 with TRBJ2-7; 7 bases are a match to TRBD1. Germline CDR1 reads LNHDA; CDR2 reads SQIVND (reference sequence). Trimming removed 0 bases from V and 2 bases from J; junction bases left unmatched: 1. The CDR3 is 14 residues long. DNA for the CDR3: TGTGCCAGTAGTATAGAAGGGGGCGCCTACGAGCAGTACTTC. Amino acid sequence: CASSIEGGAYEQYF. Together with reference TRBV19 and TRBJ2-7, the CDR3 gives the full variable domain: DGGITQSPKYLFRKEGQNVTLSCEQNLNHDAMYWYRQDPGQGLRLIYYSQIVNDFQKGDIAEGYSVSREKKESFPLTVTSAQKNPTAFYLCASSIEGGAYEQYFGPGTRLTVT.

This clone was counted a single time. This sequence joins TRBV27 and TRBJ1-5; TRBD1 agrees at 7 bases. The CDR3 covers 17 residues. In germline, CDR1 is MNHEY, CDR2 SMNVEV (reference sequence). The junction had 9 bases not matched to a gene; V was cut back by 2 bases and J by 2 bases. In DNA, the CDR3 is TGTGCCAGCAGTTTAGGAGTTGCACAGGGGCGCAATCAGCCCCAGCATTTT. As protein: CASSLGVAQGRNQPQHF.